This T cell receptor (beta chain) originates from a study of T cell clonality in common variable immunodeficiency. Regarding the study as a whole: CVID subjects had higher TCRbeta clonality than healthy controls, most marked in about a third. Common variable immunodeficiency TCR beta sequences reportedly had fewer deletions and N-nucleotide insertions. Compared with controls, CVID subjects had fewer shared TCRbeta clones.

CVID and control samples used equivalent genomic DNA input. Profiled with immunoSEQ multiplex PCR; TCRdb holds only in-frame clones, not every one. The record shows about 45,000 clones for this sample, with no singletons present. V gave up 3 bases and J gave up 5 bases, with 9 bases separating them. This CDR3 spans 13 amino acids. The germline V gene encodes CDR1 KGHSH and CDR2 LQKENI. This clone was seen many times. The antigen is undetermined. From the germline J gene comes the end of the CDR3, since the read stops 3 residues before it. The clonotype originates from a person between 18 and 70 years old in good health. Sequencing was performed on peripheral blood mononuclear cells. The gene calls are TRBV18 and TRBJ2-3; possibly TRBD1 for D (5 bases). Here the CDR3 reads CASSPPTEDTQYF. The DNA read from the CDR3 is TGTGCCAGCTCACCCCCGACAGAAGATACG. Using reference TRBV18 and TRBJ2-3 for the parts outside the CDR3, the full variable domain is NAGVMQNPRHLVRRRGQEARLRCSPMKGHSHVYWYRQLPEEGLKFMVYLQKENIIDESGMPKERFSAEFPKEGPSILRIQQVVRGDSAAYFCASSPPTEDTQYFGPGTRLTVL.